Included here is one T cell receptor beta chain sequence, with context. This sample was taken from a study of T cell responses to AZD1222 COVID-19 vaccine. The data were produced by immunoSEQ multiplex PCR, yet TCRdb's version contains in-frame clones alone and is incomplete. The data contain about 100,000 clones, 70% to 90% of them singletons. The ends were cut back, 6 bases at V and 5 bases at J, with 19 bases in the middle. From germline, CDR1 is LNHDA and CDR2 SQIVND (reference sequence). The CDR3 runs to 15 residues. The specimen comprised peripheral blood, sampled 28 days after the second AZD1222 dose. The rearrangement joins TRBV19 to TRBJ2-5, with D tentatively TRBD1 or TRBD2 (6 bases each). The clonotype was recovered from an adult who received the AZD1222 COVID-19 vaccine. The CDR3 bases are TGTGCCAGTAGAGACCCCAAACTAGGGGGGGAGACCCAGTACTTC. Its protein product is CASRDPKLGGETQYF.